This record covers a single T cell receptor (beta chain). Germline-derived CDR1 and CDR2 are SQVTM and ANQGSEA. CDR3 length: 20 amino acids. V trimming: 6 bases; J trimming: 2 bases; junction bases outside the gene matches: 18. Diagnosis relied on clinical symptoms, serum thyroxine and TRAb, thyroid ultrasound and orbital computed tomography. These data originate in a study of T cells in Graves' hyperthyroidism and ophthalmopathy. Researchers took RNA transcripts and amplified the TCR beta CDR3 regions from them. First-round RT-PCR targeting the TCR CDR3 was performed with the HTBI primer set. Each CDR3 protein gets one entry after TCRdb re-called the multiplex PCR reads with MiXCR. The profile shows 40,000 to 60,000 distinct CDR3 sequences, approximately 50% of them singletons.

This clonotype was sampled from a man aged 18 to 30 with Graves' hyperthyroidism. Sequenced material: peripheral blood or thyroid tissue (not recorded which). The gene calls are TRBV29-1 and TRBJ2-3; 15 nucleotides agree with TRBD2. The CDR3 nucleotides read TGCAGCGTACCAAAGCGGGGGGGACTAGCGGGAGGCGGGAACACAGATACGCAGTATTTT. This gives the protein CSVPKRGGLAGGGNTDTQYF.